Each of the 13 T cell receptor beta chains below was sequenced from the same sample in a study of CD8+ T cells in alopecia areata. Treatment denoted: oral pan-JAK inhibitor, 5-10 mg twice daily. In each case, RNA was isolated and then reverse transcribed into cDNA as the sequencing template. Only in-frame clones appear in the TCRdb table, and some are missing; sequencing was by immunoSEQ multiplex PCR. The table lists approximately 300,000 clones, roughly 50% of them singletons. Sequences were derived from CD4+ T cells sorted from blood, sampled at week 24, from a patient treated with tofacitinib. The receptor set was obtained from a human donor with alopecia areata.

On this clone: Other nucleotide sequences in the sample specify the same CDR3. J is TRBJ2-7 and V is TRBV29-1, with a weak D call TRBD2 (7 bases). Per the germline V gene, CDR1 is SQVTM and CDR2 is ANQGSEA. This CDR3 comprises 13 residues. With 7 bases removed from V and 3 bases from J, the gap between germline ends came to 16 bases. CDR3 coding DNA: TGCAGCGCCGGCGGGGGCCGAGTCTACGAGCAGTACTTC. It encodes CSAGGGRVYEQYF.

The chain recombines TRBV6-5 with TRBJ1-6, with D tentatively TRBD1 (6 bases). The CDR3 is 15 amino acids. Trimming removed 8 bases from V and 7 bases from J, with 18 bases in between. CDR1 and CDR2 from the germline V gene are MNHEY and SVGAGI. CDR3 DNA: TGTGCCAGCTCGCGACGGGGGCAGGGGAATTCACCCCTCCACTTT. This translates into CASSRRGQGNSPLHF.

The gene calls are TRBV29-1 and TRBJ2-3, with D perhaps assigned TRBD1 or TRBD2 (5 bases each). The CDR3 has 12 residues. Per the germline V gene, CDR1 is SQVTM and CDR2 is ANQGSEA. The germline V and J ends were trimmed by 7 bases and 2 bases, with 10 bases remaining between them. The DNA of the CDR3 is TGCAGCGCCGGGACCGCCACAGATACGCAGTATTTT. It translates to CSAGTATDTQYF.

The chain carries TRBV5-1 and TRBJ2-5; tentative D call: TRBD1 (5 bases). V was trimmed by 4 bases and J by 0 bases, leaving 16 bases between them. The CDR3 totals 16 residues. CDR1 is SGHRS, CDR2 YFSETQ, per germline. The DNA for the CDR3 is TGCGCCAGCAGCCCCCGACTCAGGGCCGACCAAGAGACCCAGTACTTC. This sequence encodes CASSPRLRADQETQYF.

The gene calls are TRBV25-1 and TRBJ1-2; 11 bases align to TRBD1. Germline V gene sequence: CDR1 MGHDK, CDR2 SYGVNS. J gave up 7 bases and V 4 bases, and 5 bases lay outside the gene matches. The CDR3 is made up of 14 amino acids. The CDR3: CASSGTGGARGYTF. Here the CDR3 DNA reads TGTGCCAGCAGTGGGACAGGGGGCGCGCGTGGCTACACCTTC.

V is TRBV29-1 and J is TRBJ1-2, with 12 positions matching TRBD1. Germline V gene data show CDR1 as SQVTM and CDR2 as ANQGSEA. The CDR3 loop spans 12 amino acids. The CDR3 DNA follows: TGCACCACCGGGACAGGGGGCGGAGGCTACACCTTC. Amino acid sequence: CTTGTGGGGYTF. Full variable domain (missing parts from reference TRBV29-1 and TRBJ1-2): SAVISQKPSRDICQRGTSLTIQCQVDSQVTMMFWYRQQPGQSLTLIATANQGSEATYESGFVIDKFPISRPNLTFSTLTVSNMSPEDSSIYLCTTGTGGGGYTFGSGTRLTVV.

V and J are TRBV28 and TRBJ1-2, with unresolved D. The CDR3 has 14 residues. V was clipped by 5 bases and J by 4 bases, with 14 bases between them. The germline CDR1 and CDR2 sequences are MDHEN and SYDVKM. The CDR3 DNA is TGTGCCAGCAGTCTCCCGGGTCCCTCCTATGGCTACACCTTC. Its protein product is CASSLPGPSYGYTF.

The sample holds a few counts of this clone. DNA for the CDR3: TGTGCAAGCCCCCCCGGGACACCCTTCTCAACTAATGAAAAACTGTTTTTT. Translation gives CASPPGTPFSTNEKLFF. V gene TRBV19 combines with J gene TRBJ1-4; tentatively, D is TRBD1 (6 bases). Germline values: CDR1 LNHDA, CDR2 SQIVND (reference sequence). This CDR3 comprises 17 residues.

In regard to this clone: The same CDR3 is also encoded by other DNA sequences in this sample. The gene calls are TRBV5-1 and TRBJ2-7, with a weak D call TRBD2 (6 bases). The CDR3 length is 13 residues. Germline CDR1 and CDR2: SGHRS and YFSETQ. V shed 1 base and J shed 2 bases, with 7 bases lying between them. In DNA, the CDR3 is TGCGCCAGCAGCTTGTCGGGGGCCTACGAGCAGTACTTC. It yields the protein CASSLSGAYEQYF.

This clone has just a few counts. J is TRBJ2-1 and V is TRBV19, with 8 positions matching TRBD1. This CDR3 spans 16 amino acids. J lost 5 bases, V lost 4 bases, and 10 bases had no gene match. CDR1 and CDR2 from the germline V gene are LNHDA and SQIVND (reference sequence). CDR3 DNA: TGTGCCAGTAGTACCTCCTTCGGACAGGGTGACAATGAGCAGTTCTTC. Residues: CASSTSFGQGDNEQFF. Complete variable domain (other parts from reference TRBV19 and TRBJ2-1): DGGITQSPKYLFRKEGQNVTLSCEQNLNHDAMYWYRQDPGQGLRLIYYSQIVNDFQKGDIAEGYSVSREKKESFPLTVTSAQKNPTAFYLCASSTSFGQGDNEQFFGPGTRLTVL.

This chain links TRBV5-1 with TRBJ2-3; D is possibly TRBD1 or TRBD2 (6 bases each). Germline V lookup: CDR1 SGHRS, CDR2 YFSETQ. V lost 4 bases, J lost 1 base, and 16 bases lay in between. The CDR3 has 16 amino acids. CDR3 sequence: CASSPLWGAGTDTQYF. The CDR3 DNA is TGCGCCAGCAGCCCATTGTGGGGGGCCGGCACAGATACGCAGTATTTT.

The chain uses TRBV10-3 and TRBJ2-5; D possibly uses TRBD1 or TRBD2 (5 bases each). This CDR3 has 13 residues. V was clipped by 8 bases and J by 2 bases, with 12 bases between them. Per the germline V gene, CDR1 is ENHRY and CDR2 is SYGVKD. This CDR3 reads CAISGLDQETQYF. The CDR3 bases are TGTGCCATCTCGGGGCTTGATCAAGAGACCCAGTACTTC.

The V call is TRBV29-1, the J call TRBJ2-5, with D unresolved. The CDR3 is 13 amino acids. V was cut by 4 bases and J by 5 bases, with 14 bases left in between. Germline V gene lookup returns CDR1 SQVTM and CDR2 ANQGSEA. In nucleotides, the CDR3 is TGCAGCGTTGGTGGCAGTGGTTGGGAGACCCAGTACTTC. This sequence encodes CSVGGSGWETQYF. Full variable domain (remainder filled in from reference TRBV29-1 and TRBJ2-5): SAVISQKPSRDICQRGTSLTIQCQVDSQVTMMFWYRQQPGQSLTLIATANQGSEATYESGFVIDKFPISRPNLTFSTLTVSNMSPEDSSIYLCSVGGSGWETQYFGPGTRLLVL.